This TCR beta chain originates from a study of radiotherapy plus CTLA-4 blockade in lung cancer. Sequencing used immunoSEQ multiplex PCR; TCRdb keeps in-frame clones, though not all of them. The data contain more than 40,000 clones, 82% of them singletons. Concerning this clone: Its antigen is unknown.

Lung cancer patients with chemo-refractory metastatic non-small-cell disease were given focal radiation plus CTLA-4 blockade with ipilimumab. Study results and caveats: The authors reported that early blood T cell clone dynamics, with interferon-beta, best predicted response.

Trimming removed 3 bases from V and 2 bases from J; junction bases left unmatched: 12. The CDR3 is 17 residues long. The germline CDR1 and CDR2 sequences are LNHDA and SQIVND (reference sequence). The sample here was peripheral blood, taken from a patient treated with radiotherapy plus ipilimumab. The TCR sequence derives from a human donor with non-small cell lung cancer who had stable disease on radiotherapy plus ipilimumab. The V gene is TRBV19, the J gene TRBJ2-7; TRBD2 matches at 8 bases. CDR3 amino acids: CASSILSGGGNAYEQYF. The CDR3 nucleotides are TGTGCCAGTAGTATCCTCTCTGGCGGGGGGAACGCCTACGAGCAGTACTTC.